Presented here are 15 T cell receptor beta chains from one specimen sequenced in a study of T cell responses to AZD1222 COVID-19 vaccine. Data came from immunoSEQ multiplex PCR; TCRdb stores just in-frame clones and leaves some out. The sample carries about 160,000 clones, roughly 90% recorded once. This specimen consisted of peripheral blood, obtained on day 0 of AZD1222 vaccination. The receptors shown here come from an adult in good health.

The chain uses TRBV7-9 and TRBJ1-1; no reliable D call. Trimming took off 1 base at V and 7 bases at J, with 4 bases between the two ends. CDR1 is SEHNR and CDR2 is FQNEAQ in the germline V gene (reference sequence). The CDR3 is 11 residues long. Written as DNA, the CDR3 is TGTGCCAGCAGCTTAGGGAGTGAAGCTTTCTTT. This encodes CASSLGSEAFF.

The rearrangement joins TRBV3-1 (or the pseudogene TRBV3-2) to TRBJ2-7; TRBD2 agrees at 7 bases. The V and J ends lost 5 bases and 2 bases, in that order; junction bases with no gene match: 9. The CDR3 runs to 15 residues. The V gene's germline CDR1 is LGHDT and CDR2 YNNKEL (reference sequence). CDR3 region: CASSGSGGTPYEQYF. CDR3 coding DNA: TGTGCCAGCAGCGGGTCGGGGGGAACGCCCTACGAGCAGTACTTC.

The rearrangement uses TRBV9 and TRBJ2-1, with 10 nucleotides matching TRBD1. The CDR3 has 15 amino acids. Germline V gives CDR1 SGDLS, CDR2 YYNGEE. V was pared by 4 bases and J by 7 bases, with 8 bases of the junction left unmatched. CDR3 sequence (DNA): TGTGCCAGCAGCTTGCCCGGGACAGGGGTGAATGAGCAGTTCTTC. This translates into CASSLPGTGVNEQFF.

The chain joins TRBV19 to TRBJ2-3; no firm D call. The CDR3 is 13 residues long. Deletions cut 6 bases from V and 2 bases from J, with 9 bases between. From germline, CDR1 is LNHDA and CDR2 SQIVND (reference sequence). The CDR3 region is CASSRLITDTQYF. CDR3 in DNA: TGTGCCAGTAGCCGGCTGATCACAGATACGCAGTATTTT.

The chain has TRBV24-1 and TRBJ2-1; 10 bases align to TRBD2. Germline V gene sequence: CDR1 KGHDR, CDR2 SFDVKD. This CDR3 is built from 17 residues. Germline trimming cut 3 bases from V and 8 bases from J; bases unmatched to any gene: 12. The CDR3 coding sequence is TGTGCCACCAGTGATCCCCTCCGGCTAGCGGGAGCGGATGAGCAGTTCTTC. Its translation: CATSDPLRLAGADEQFF.

The chain couples TRBV7-3 to TRBJ2-7; 8 positions match TRBD1. CDR1 and CDR2 from the germline V gene are SGHTA and FQGTGA. V was pared by 5 bases and J by 5 bases, with 14 bases of the junction left unmatched. The CDR3 consists of 16 residues. CDR3 nucleotide sequence: TGTGCCAGCAGCCCAAGCTCGACAGGGGTTTTAAACGAGCAGTACTTC. Its protein product is CASSPSSTGVLNEQYF.

CDR3 in DNA: TGTGCCAGCAGCTTAGAGGGGGATGGGGGCTACACCTTC. It is translated as CASSLEGDGGYTF. The chain carries TRBV27 and TRBJ1-2; D is possibly TRBD1 (6 bases). This CDR3 contains 13 residues. Germline values: CDR1 MNHEY, CDR2 SMNVEV (reference sequence). V was trimmed by 6 bases and J by 8 bases, leaving 16 bases between them.

The V and J genes are TRBV28 and TRBJ1-2; TRBD1 might be the D (5 bases). Trimming shortened V by 6 bases and J by 4 bases, and 15 bases separated the two germline ends. Germline loops: CDR1 MDHEN, CDR2 SYDVKM. The CDR3 is made up of 14 amino acids. Here the CDR3 DNA reads TGTGCCAGCAGGGGGGACCGCCTTCCCTATGGCTACACCTTC. It codes for CASRGDRLPYGYTF.

Only one count was recorded for this clone. The V call is TRBV19, the J call TRBJ2-1; no clear D. The CDR3 totals 16 residues. V dropped 3 bases and J dropped 0 bases, with 12 bases sitting between them. Germline loops: CDR1 LNHDA, CDR2 SQIVND (reference sequence). The chain's CDR3 is CASSIGAGSSYNEQFF. DNA of the CDR3: TGTGCCAGTAGTATTGGTGCAGGAAGCTCCTACAATGAGCAGTTCTTC.

The chain uses TRBV5-4 and TRBJ2-7, with 8 bases fitting TRBD1. Germline V CDR1 and CDR2: SGHNT, YYREEE (reference sequence). The CDR3 has 13 amino acids. The V and J ends lost 4 bases and 3 bases, in that order; junction bases with no gene match: 3. CDR3 amino acids: CASSITGGYEQYF. The CDR3 DNA is TGTGCCAGCAGCATTACAGGGGGCTACGAGCAGTACTTC.

This chain links TRBV2 with TRBJ2-5, with 10 nucleotides matching TRBD2. Germline trimming cut 0 bases from V and 5 bases from J; bases unmatched to any gene: 6. CDR3 length: 16 residues. Germline V gene data show CDR1 as SNHLY and CDR2 as FYNNEI. CDR3 bases: TGTGCCAGCAGTGAAGCCCGACTAGCGGGTTCTGAGACCCAGTACTTC. Translated, it gives CASSEARLAGSETQYF.

This chain connects TRBV27 to TRBJ2-5; 12 bases fit TRBD1. Germline V gene lookup returns CDR1 MNHEY and CDR2 SMNVEV (reference sequence). V dropped 0 bases and J dropped 6; count of bases not matched to a gene: 8. The CDR3 has 17 residues. The CDR3 sequence: CASSLSPWDRGPKTQYF. CDR3 DNA: TGTGCCAGCAGTTTATCCCCCTGGGACAGGGGGCCTAAGACCCAGTACTTC.

The J gene is TRBJ2-6, the V gene TRBV6-2 or TRBV6-3; D uncertain. V was pared by 6 bases and J by 0 bases, with 6 bases between. From germline, CDR1 is MNHEY and CDR2 SVGEGT. The CDR3 loop spans 14 amino acids. Here the CDR3 reads CASSSSSGANVLTF. As DNA, the CDR3 is TGTGCCAGCAGCTCAAGCTCTGGGGCCAACGTCCTGACTTTC.

V and J are TRBV28 and TRBJ1-5; the D gene is possibly TRBD1 (5 bases). The germline V gene encodes CDR1 MDHEN and CDR2 SYDVKM. This CDR3 contains 13 residues. Deletions cut 4 bases from V and 6 bases from J, with 10 bases between. In nucleotides, the CDR3 is TGTGCCAGCAGTTCAGGGACCGTTCAGCCCCAGCATTTT. This translates into CASSSGTVQPQHF.

J is TRBJ2-6 and V is TRBV6-5; no reliable D call. V was pared by 7 bases and J by 0 bases, with 4 bases between. The germline CDR1 and CDR2 sequences are MNHEY and SVGAGI. The CDR3 runs 13 residues. The CDR3 is CASTRSGANVLTF. The CDR3 region has the DNA TGTGCCAGCACCCGCTCTGGGGCCAACGTCCTGACTTTC.